The 10 T cell receptor beta chains below all came from one sample that was sequenced in a study of shared clonotypes between healthy human individuals (dated by TCRdb to about 2020). The library was generated by the immunoSEQ multiplex PCR assay. TCRdb mirrors the immuneACCESS table, restricted to in-frame sequences. Some clones are absent from its copies; in checked studies, under half trace to an unresolved V gene, and the reason for the others is unknown. This sample gives hundreds of thousands of clones in total; about 91% of them show up just once. Of the sample, nearly 25% is held by the ten largest clones. CD8 naive samples were CD45RO-negative cells positively selected for CCR7, giving a CD45RA+CCR7+ population that excluded TemRA cells. The specimen sequenced was naive CD8+ T cells sorted from blood. This sample's cell subset or site label indicates: CD45RA+CCR7+. These receptors all stem from a man aged 25 to 40 in good health.

The chain is built from TRBV27 and TRBJ2-7; no firm D call. Trimming took 0 bases from V and 4 from J, leaving 7 bases between them. CDR3 size: 13 residues. CDR1 is MNHEY and CDR2 is SMNVEV in the germline V gene (reference sequence). The chain's CDR3 is CASSLSPWYEQYF. The CDR3 DNA sequence: TGTGCCAGCAGTTTATCCCCGTGGTACGAGCAGTACTTC.

V usage is TRBV4-2 and J usage is TRBJ2-5, with TRBD2 matching over 7 bases. The CDR3 totals 14 residues. The germline V gene encodes CDR1 LGHNA and CDR2 YNFKEQ. The trim removed 2 bases at V and 2 bases at J, leaving 2 bases unmatched. Here the CDR3 DNA reads TGTGCCAGCAGCCAATGGCGGGGGCAAGAGACCCAGTACTTC. Translation: CASSQWRGQETQYF.

This chain connects TRBV18 to TRBJ1-2; tentative D call: TRBD1 (6 bases). V lost 5 bases to trimming and J lost 8 bases, with 27 bases between them. Germline V gene sequence: CDR1 KGHSH, CDR2 LQKENI. The CDR3 spans 17 residues. CDR3 DNA sequence: TGTGCCAGCTCAGCCATTTCAGGGGTACGAACTGACGCGGGCTACACCTTC. Protein sequence: CASSAISGVRTDAGYTF.

This clone has just a few counts. CDR3 sequence reads: CASSGSGPVTTQYF. For the CDR3, the DNA is TGCGCCAGCAGTGGCAGCGGCCCCGTCACTACGCAGTATTTT. The chain carries TRBV10-1 and TRBJ2-3; the D gene is possibly TRBD2 (5 bases). The CDR3 runs 14 residues. The germline V gene encodes CDR1 WNHNN and CDR2 SYGVQD (reference sequence). With 4 bases removed from V and 8 bases from J, the gap between germline ends came to 16 bases.

This clone was observed a single time. Within the sample, other DNA sequences also encode this same CDR3. CDR3 residues: CASSLGRSYEQYF. The CDR3 region has the DNA TGTGCCAGCAGTTTAGGCAGAAGCTACGAGCAGTACTTC. This sequence joins TRBV27 and TRBJ2-7; D is uncertain. CDR1 and CDR2 from the germline V gene are MNHEY and SMNVEV (reference sequence). The CDR3 totals 13 residues. With 2 bases removed from V and 3 bases from J, the gap between germline ends came to 8 bases.

The V gene is TRBV7-9, the J gene TRBJ2-3; 8 positions agree with TRBD2. Germline values: CDR1 SEHNR, CDR2 FQNEAQ (reference sequence). Trimming cost V 5 bases and J 4 bases; bases outside gene matches: 14. The CDR3 is 17 amino acids. In nucleotides, the CDR3 is TGTGCCAGCAGCGATAACGAACTTAGCGGGAACTCAGATACGCAGTATTTT. Protein sequence: CASSDNELSGNSDTQYF.

This chain links TRBV28 with TRBJ2-7; tentatively, D is TRBD1 (6 bases). Trimming shortened V by 3 bases and J by 2 bases, and 14 bases separated the two germline ends. The V gene's germline CDR1 is MDHEN and CDR2 SYDVKM. This CDR3 has 15 residues. CDR3 in amino acids: CASSFDRRPTYEQYF. In nucleotides, the CDR3 is TGTGCCAGCAGTTTCGACAGGCGCCCAACCTACGAGCAGTACTTC.

This clone was recorded once. V usage is TRBV7-9 and J usage is TRBJ2-7; D tentatively fits TRBD1 or TRBD2 (5 bases each). The germline V and J ends were trimmed by 3 bases and 2 bases, with 17 bases remaining between them. The germline V gene has CDR1 SEHNR and CDR2 FQNEAQ (reference sequence). The CDR3 runs to 16 residues. The CDR3 coding sequence is TGTGCCAGCAGCTTCGAGCCCCGGGACCTTCCCTACGAGCAGTACTTC. Translating it yields CASSFEPRDLPYEQYF.

The gene calls are TRBV2 and TRBJ2-3, with D perhaps TRBD1 (5 bases). V lost 11 bases and J 4 bases, leaving 25 bases between the germline ends. The germline V gene has CDR1 SNHLY and CDR2 FYNNEI. CDR3 size: 16 residues. The CDR3 region is CASLYPGQGVSDTQYF. In nucleotides, the CDR3 is TGTGCCTCCCTGTACCCCGGGCAGGGTGTATCAGATACGCAGTATTTT. The full variable domain, rest sourced from reference TRBV2 and TRBJ2-3, is EPEVTQTPSHQVTQMGQEVILRCVPISNHLYFYWYRQILGQKVEFLVSFYNNEISEKSEIFDDQFSVERPDGSNFTLKIRSTKLEDSAMYFCASLYPGQGVSDTQYFGPGTRLTVL.

This clone came up once. The sample has other DNA sequences that encode this CDR3 too. The chain couples TRBV30 to TRBJ2-1, with D perhaps TRBD2 (5 bases). The CDR3 is 13 residues long. The V end lost 3 bases, the J end lost 1 base, and 7 bases lay between the germline ends. CDR1 is GTSNPN and CDR2 is SVGIG in the germline V gene (reference sequence). The CDR3 coding sequence is TGTGCCTGGAGCGAGGGTTCCTACAATGAGCAGTTCTTC. Translating gives CAWSEGSYNEQFF. Full variable domain (rest looked up from reference TRBV30 and TRBJ2-1): SQTIHQWPATLVQPVGSPLSLECTVEGTSNPNLYWYRQAAGRGLQLLFYSVGIGQISSEVPQNLSASRPQDRQFILSSKKLLLSDSGFYLCAWSEGSYNEQFFGPGTRLTVL.